The 24 T cell receptor beta chains below come from one sample, sequenced in a study of cytotoxic CD8 clonotypes in ibrutinib-treated CLL. Generated by immunoSEQ multiplex PCR, the TCRdb table keeps only in-frame clones and is missing some. The sample includes approximately 350,000 clones, approximately 67% of them seen just once. The source material was PBMCs, sampled after 36 months of ibrutinib treatment. These receptors were collected from a human donor with chronic lymphocytic leukemia.

This clone appeared a few times. This chain joins TRBV7-9 and TRBJ2-1, with a tentative D call TRBD2 (5 bases). Trimming stripped 4 bases from V and 2 bases from J, with 12 bases between. The length of the CDR3 is 15 residues. CDR1 and CDR2 (germline): SEHNR, FQNEAQ (reference sequence). The CDR3 spells CASSSSTLTYNEQFF. As DNA, the CDR3 is TGTGCCAGCAGCTCTAGCACCCTTACCTACAATGAGCAGTTCTTC.

V gene TRBV18 combines with J gene TRBJ2-1, with unresolved D. The CDR3 sequence is 12 residues long. Germline lookup yields CDR1 KGHSH and CDR2 LQKENI. Trimming removed 3 bases at V and 8 bases at J, with 8 bases between. The CDR3, as DNA: TGTGCCAGCTCACCCCGCTGGGATGAGCAGTTCTTC. Protein product: CASSPRWDEQFF. The full variable domain, in which reference TRBV18 and TRBJ2-1 provide the parts outside the CDR3, is NAGVMQNPRHLVRRRGQEARLRCSPMKGHSHVYWYRQLPEEGLKFMVYLQKENIIDESGMPKERFSAEFPKEGPSILRIQQVVRGDSAAYFCASSPRWDEQFFGPGTRLTVL.

V usage is TRBV9 and J usage is TRBJ2-7; possibly TRBD1 for D (6 bases). Germline V gives CDR1 SGDLS, CDR2 YYNGEE. V lost 0 bases and J 2 bases, leaving 12 bases between the germline ends. The CDR3 covers 15 residues. In DNA, the CDR3 is TGTGCCAGCAGCGTAGGTGGGGACACTGCCTACGAGCAGTACTTC. Protein sequence: CASSVGGDTAYEQYF.

This chain uses TRBV10-3 with TRBJ2-1; D not certain. The CDR3 is 11 amino acids. Germline CDR1 and CDR2: ENHRY and SYGVKD. V was pared by 10 bases and J by 4 bases, with 8 bases between. This CDR3 reads CATSEYNEQFF. For the CDR3, the DNA is TGTGCCACCTCTGAATACAATGAGCAGTTCTTC.

This clone was seen a few times. The conserved phenylalanine or tryptophan normally closing the CDR3 is absent here, so this likely arose from a read error. The DNA is omitted, as the CDR3 cannot be located on it reliably, and the CDR3 follows TCRdb's listing. The chain recombines TRBV7-3 with TRBJ2-7. Germline CDR1 is SGHTA and CDR2 is FQGTGA. Inclusive of both ends, the CDR3 amounts to 9 amino acids. The chain's CDR3 is CASSLFSAP.

The chain links TRBV12-5 to TRBJ2-1; 16 positions agree with TRBD2. The V gene's germline CDR1 is LGHNT and CDR2 FRNRAP. Trimming at V came to 4 bases and at J to 7 bases, leaving 16 bases not matched to a gene. The CDR3 length is 20 residues. The CDR3 coding sequence is TGTGCTAGTGGTTGGAGCCCCAAAGACGGGACTAGCGGGGGGGGTAATGAGCAGTTCTTC. Translated, it gives CASGWSPKDGTSGGGNEQFF. Combining the CDR3 with reference TRBV12-5 and TRBJ2-1 gives the whole variable domain DARVTQTPRHKVTEMGQEVTMRCQPILGHNTVFWYRQTMMQGLELLAYFRNRAPLDDSGMPKDRFSAEMPDATLATLKIQPSEPRDSAVYFCASGWSPKDGTSGGGNEQFFGPGTRLTVL.

Notes on this clone: Other DNA sequences of this sample code for an identical CDR3. The chain is built from TRBV5-1 and TRBJ2-2; possibly TRBD1 for D (6 bases). Germline CDR1 SGHRS, CDR2 YFSETQ. This CDR3 contains 15 residues. The ends were cut back, 0 bases at V and 4 bases at J, with 10 bases in the middle. CDR3 protein: CASSLAPGVTGELFF. The CDR3 DNA sequence: TGCGCCAGCAGCTTGGCCCCAGGGGTCACCGGGGAGCTGTTTTTT.

The CDR3 here is CASSPRGEGQPQHF. As DNA, the CDR3 is TGTGCCAGCAGCCCGCGGGGGGAGGGACAGCCCCAGCATTTT. V gene TRBV5-8 combines with J gene TRBJ1-5; D perhaps matches TRBD1 (5 bases). V dropped 4 bases and J dropped 7 bases, with 15 bases sitting between them. The CDR3 length is 14 residues. CDR1 is SGHTS, CDR2 YDEGEE, per germline.

With respect to this clone: The junction departs from germline at one end; a sequencing error may be responsible. The V and J genes are TRBV7-3 and TRBJ2-1; maybe TRBD1 (7 bases). CDR3 size: 16 residues. Per germline, CDR1 SGHTA and CDR2 FQGTGA. DNA of the CDR3: TGTGCCAGCAGCTTAGTGGGAGCGGAGGGGGCAAATGGGCAGTTCTTC. Encoded protein: CASSLVGAEGANGQFF.

This clone was counted once. The chain couples TRBV5-6 to TRBJ2-7; the D call may be TRBD1 or TRBD2 (5 bases each). The ends were cut back, 0 bases at V and 0 bases at J, with 16 bases in the middle. CDR1 and CDR2 from the germline V gene are SGHDT and YYEEEE. The CDR3 consists of 17 residues. The chain's CDR3 is CASSLGGPIMSSYEQYF. CDR3 nucleotide sequence: TGTGCCAGCAGCTTGGGGGGACCGATTATGAGCTCCTACGAGCAGTACTTC. Full variable domain (rest looked up from reference TRBV5-6 and TRBJ2-7): DAGVTQSPTHLIKTRGQQVTLRCSPKSGHDTVSWYQQALGQGPQFIFQYYEEEERQRGNFPDRFSGHQFPNYSSELNVNALLLGDSALYLCASSLGGPIMSSYEQYFGPGTRLTVT.

The chain joins TRBV27 to TRBJ1-2; the match to TRBD1 covers 8 bases. Germline CDR1 reads MNHEY; CDR2 reads SMNVEV (reference sequence). V shed 8 bases and J 8 bases; nucleotides not matched to a gene: 4. This CDR3 spans 11 amino acids. Here the CDR3 reads CASGQGRGYTF. Written as DNA, the CDR3 is TGTGCCAGCGGACAGGGCCGAGGCTACACCTTC.

J is TRBJ1-1 and V is TRBV6-6; 10 bases match TRBD1. Trimming at V came to 7 bases and at J to 4 bases, leaving 12 bases not matched to a gene. The CDR3 is 16 amino acids. Germline V CDR1 and CDR2: MNHNY, SVGAGI (reference sequence). The CDR3 bases are TGTGCCAGCATCGACAGGGGGCCAGGATTAGTCACTGAAGCTTTCTTT. This translates into CASIDRGPGLVTEAFF.

V is TRBV13 and J is TRBJ2-5, with D possibly TRBD2 on 5 matching bases. V was clipped by 4 bases and J by 2 bases, with 17 bases between them. This CDR3 spans 16 amino acids. CDR1 is PRHDT and CDR2 is FYEKMQ in the germline V gene (reference sequence). This CDR3 reads CASSSAEANTQETQYF. CDR3 nucleotides: TGTGCCAGCAGCTCCGCGGAGGCGAACACTCAAGAGACCCAGTACTTC.

The J gene is TRBJ2-1, the V gene TRBV12-5, with TRBD1 identical over 7 bases. The CDR3 consists of 12 residues. Per germline, CDR1 LGHNT and CDR2 FRNRAP. V was clipped by 6 bases and J by 12 bases; unmatched bases: 8. The CDR3 spells CASGRQGLVQFF. The CDR3 DNA sequence: TGTGCTAGTGGGAGACAGGGCTTGGTGCAGTTCTTC.

The genes are TRBV6-1 and TRBJ2-6, with D tentatively TRBD2 (6 bases). V lost 6 bases to trimming and J lost 0 bases, with 6 bases between them. CDR1 is MNHNS and CDR2 is SASEGT in the germline V gene. The CDR3 has 14 residues. In DNA, the CDR3 is TGTGCCAGCAGGCGGGGCTCTGGGGCCAACGTCCTGACTTTC. Protein sequence: CASRRGSGANVLTF.

The chain links TRBV19 to TRBJ1-1, with no clear D. The germline V gene encodes CDR1 LNHDA and CDR2 SQIVND (reference sequence). V lost 9 bases and J lost 10, with 12 bases in between. This CDR3 has 10 amino acids. The CDR3 DNA reads TGTGCCAGCTCCTTTAGTCCAGCTTTCTTT. This sequence encodes CASSFSPAFF.

The chain employs TRBV5-4 and TRBJ1-2; tentatively, D is TRBD1 (6 bases). The V and J ends lost 3 bases and 2 bases respectively, with 11 bases between them. The V gene's germline CDR1 is SGHNT and CDR2 YYREEE (reference sequence). CDR3 length equals 14 residues. The CDR3 sequence: CASSWAGENYGYTF. CDR3 coding DNA: TGTGCCAGCAGCTGGGCAGGGGAGAACTATGGCTACACCTTC.

The CDR3 region is CSVEGGREGSTDTQYF. DNA for the CDR3: TGCAGCGTTGAAGGGGGGAGAGAGGGGAGCACAGATACGCAGTATTTT. This sequence joins TRBV29-1 and TRBJ2-3, with D tentatively TRBD1 or TRBD2 (5 bases each). V gave up 1 base and J gave up 0 bases, with 14 bases separating them. Per germline, CDR1 SQVTM and CDR2 ANQGSEA. The CDR3 is 16 residues long.

The rearrangement links TRBV15 to TRBJ2-6; 12 positions agree with TRBD1. J gave up 2 bases and V 8 bases, and 1 base lay outside the gene matches. The germline V gene encodes CDR1 LNHNV and CDR2 YYDKDF (reference sequence). This CDR3 comprises 15 residues. CDR3 protein: CATGTGGPGANVLTF. The CDR3 DNA follows: TGTGCCACCGGGACAGGGGGCCCTGGGGCCAACGTCCTGACTTTC.

J is TRBJ2-7 and V is TRBV10-3, with TRBD1 matching 7 bases. The CDR3 runs 16 residues. Germline V gives CDR1 ENHRY, CDR2 SYGVKD. J was trimmed by 7 bases and V by 0 bases; bases with no gene match: 12. DNA for the CDR3: TGTGCCATCAGTGAGTCCTTTGGGGACAGTCTTAGAGAGCAGTACTTC. Encoded protein: CAISESFGDSLREQYF.

The CDR3 region is CASSLWTGGDEQYF. The CDR3 DNA sequence: TGTGCCAGCAGCTTGTGGACAGGGGGCGATGAGCAGTACTTC. The chain links TRBV5-4 to TRBJ2-7, with TRBD1 identical over 11 bases. Germline trimming cut 1 base from V and 7 bases from J; bases unmatched to any gene: 4. The CDR3 loop spans 14 amino acids. Germline V gives CDR1 SGHNT, CDR2 YYREEE (reference sequence).

The gene calls are TRBV27 and TRBJ2-7; D not certain. V dropped 6 bases and J dropped 4 bases, with 19 bases sitting between them. This CDR3 has 15 residues. CDR1 and CDR2 from the germline V gene are MNHEY and SMNVEV (reference sequence). CDR3 DNA: TGTGCCAGCAGCCTCCCGACGGGTAATGGGTACGAGCAGTACTTC. Its translation is CASSLPTGNGYEQYF.

The CDR3 loop reads CASSRSGIYEQYF. As DNA, the CDR3 is TGTGCCAGCAGTAGGTCGGGGATCTACGAGCAGTACTTC. This rearrangement joins TRBV6-1 to TRBJ2-7; maybe TRBD2 (5 bases). The CDR3 totals 13 residues. Germline-derived CDR1 and CDR2 are MNHNS and SASEGT. V was clipped by 5 bases and J by 3 bases, with 11 bases between them.

This rearrangement joins TRBV5-1 to TRBJ2-7, with D maybe TRBD1 (6 bases). Germline lookup yields CDR1 SGHRS and CDR2 YFSETQ. This CDR3 comprises 15 residues. V shed 0 bases and J shed 3 bases, with 13 bases lying between them. The CDR3 region has the DNA TGCGCCAGCAGCTTGGTATCAGGACAGCACTACGAGCAGTACTTC. This encodes CASSLVSGQHYEQYF.